This T cell receptor (beta chain) was identified during a study of vaccination and CD4 T cells after COVID-19. Whole-study context: Treatment of control cultures consisted of a CEFX pool, an HIV-1 Nef pool, or no peptide.

This clonotype is large within its sample. Its antigen is unidentified. Specified treatment: roughly ten-day PBMC culture with coronavirus spike peptide pools or control peptides (ViraFEST assay). Once cultured about 10 days, CD4+ T cells underwent isolation by negative selection. V lost 8 bases, J lost 7 bases, and 12 bases lay in between. CDR3 length: 11 residues. Germline lookup yields CDR1 MNHNS and CDR2 SASEGT. Cultured CD4+ T-cell DNA underwent Oncomine TCR Beta short-read sequencing. One entry per CDR3 protein results from TCRdb running MiXCR on the PCR reads. The sample lists roughly 3,300 distinct CDR3 sequences; 19% were seen once.

Sequencing was carried out using CD4+ T cells from blood, cultured in vitro. The sequence was obtained from a human donor who had recovered from COVID-19. The rearrangement joins TRBV6-1 to TRBJ2-7; possible D gene TRBD1, 6 bases. Here the CDR3 reads CASSDSREQYF. CDR3 coding DNA: TGTGCCAGCTCGGACAGTCGGGAGCAGTACTTC.